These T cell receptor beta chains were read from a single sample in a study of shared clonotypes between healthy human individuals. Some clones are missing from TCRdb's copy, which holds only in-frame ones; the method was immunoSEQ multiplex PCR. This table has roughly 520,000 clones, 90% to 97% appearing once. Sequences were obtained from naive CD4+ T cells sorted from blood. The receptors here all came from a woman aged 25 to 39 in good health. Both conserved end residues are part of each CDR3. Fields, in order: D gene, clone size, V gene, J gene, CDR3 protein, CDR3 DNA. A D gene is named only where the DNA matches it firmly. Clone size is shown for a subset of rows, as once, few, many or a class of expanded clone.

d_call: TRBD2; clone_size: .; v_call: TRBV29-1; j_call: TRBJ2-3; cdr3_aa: CSVSPLAGRSDTQYF; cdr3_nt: TGCAGCGTTTCACCCCTAGCGGGGAGAAGCGATACGCAGTATTTT
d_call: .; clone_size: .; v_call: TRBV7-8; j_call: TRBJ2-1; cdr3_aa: CASSLGLNNEQFF; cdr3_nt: TGTGCCAGCAGCCTTGGGCTTAACAATGAGCAGTTCTTC
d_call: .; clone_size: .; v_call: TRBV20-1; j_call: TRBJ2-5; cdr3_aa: CSAPVETQYF; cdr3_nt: TGCAGTGCTCCCGTTGAGACCCAGTACTTC
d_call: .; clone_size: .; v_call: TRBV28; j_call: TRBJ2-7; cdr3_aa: CASNWKSWTGSYEQYF; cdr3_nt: TGTGCCAGCAATTGGAAGAGTTGGACGGGCTCCTACGAGCAGTACTTC
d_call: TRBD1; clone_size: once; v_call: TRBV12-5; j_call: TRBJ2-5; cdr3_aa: CASGLGGTARKYF; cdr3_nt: TGTGCTAGTGGTTTGGGGGGGACAGCCAGAAAGTACTTC
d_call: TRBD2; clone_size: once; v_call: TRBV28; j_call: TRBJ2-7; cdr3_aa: CASSNAGGTYEQYF; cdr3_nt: TGTGCCAGCTCCAATGCGGGAGGGACCTACGAGCAGTACTTC
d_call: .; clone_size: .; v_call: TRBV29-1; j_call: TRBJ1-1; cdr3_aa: CSVRPRGGMNTEAFF; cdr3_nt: TGCAGCGTCCGTCCCAGGGGTGGGATGAACACTGAAGCTTTCTTT
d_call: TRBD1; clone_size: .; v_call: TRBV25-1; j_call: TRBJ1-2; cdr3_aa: CASSEGRGRSYGYTF; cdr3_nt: TGTGCCAGCAGTGAAGGCAGGGGGCGTTCCTATGGCTACACCTTC
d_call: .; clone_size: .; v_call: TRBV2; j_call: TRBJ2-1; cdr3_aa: CASSEGRPTYNEQFF; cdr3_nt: TGTGCCAGCAGTGAGGGGCGGCCAACCTACAATGAGCAGTTCTTC
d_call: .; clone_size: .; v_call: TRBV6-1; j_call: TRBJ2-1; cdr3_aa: CASSGGRIGEQFF; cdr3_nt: TGTGCCAGCAGTGGGGGGCGTATCGGTGAGCAGTTCTTC
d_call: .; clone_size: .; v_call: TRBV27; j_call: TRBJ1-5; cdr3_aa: CASSLWGTDNQPQHF; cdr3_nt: TGTGCCAGCAGTTTATGGGGGACGGACAATCAGCCCCAGCATTTT
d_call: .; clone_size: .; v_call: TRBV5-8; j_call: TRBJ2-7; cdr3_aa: CASSLGGGRVRSYF; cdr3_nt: TGTGCCAGCAGCTTGGGTGGAGGTAGGGTTCGGTCGTACTTC
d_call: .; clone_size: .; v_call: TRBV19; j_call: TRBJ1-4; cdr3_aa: CASSNGRSEKLFF; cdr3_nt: TGTGCCAGTAGTAATGGGAGGAGTGAAAAACTGTTTTTT
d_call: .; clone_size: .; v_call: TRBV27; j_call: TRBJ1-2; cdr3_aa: CASSWDATAGYGYTF; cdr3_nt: TGTGCCAGCAGTTGGGACGCGACAGCTGGCTATGGCTACACCTTC
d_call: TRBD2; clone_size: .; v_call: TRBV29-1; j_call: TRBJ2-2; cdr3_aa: CSSVGGVRAGELFF; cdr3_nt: TGCAGCTCAGTGGGAGGGGTGCGGGCCGGGGAGCTGTTTTTT
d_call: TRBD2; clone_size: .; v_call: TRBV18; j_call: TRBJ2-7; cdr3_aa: CASSPAGTSDSYEQYF; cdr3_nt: TGTGCCAGCTCACCCGCAGGGACTAGCGACTCCTACGAGCAGTACTTC
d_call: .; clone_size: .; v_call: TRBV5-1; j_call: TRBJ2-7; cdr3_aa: CASGDPLTYEQYF; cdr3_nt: TGCGCCAGCGGGGATCCCCTAACCTACGAGCAGTACTTC
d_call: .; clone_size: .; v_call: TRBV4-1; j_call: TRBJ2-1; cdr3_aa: CASSQVFGEQFF; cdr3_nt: TGCGCCAGCAGCCAAGTCTTCGGTGAGCAGTTCTTC
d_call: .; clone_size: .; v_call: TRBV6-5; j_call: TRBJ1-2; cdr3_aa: CASSPHNSANYGYTF; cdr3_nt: TGTGCCAGCAGCCCCCATAACAGCGCTAACTATGGCTACACCTTC
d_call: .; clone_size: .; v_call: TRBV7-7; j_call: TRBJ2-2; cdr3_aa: CASSPNTMQGNTGELFF; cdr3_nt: TGTGCCAGCAGCCCCAACACTATGCAGGGTAACACCGGGGAGCTGTTTTTT
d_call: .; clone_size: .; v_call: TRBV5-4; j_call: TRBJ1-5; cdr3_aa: CASSLGGENQPQHF; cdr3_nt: TGTGCCAGCAGCTTGGGGGGGGAGAATCAGCCCCAGCATTTT
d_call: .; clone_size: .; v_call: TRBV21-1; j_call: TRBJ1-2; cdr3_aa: CASGVAASGYGYTF; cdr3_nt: TGTGCCAGCGGCGTGGCAGCCTCTGGCTATGGCTACACCTTC
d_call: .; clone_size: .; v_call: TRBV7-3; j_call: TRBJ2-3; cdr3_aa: CASSKSGFTDTQYF; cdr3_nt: TGTGCCAGCAGCAAAAGCGGGTTCACAGATACGCAGTATTTT
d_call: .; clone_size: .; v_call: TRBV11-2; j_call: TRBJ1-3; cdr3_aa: CASRGGGNTIYF; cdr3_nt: TGTGCCAGCAGGGGTGGGGGGAACACCATATATTTT
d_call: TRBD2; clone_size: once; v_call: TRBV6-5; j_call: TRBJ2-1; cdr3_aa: CASSSGLAPYNEQFF; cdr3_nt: TGTGCCAGCAGTTCCGGACTAGCGCCCTACAATGAGCAGTTCTTC
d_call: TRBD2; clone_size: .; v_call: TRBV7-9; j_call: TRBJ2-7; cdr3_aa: CASSLDSGAYEQYF; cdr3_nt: TGTGCCAGCAGCTTAGATAGCGGGGCCTACGAGCAGTACTTC
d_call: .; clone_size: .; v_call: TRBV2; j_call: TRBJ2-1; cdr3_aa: CASSDLLSNEQFF; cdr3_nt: TGTGCCAGCAGTGACTTGCTTAGCAATGAGCAGTTCTTC
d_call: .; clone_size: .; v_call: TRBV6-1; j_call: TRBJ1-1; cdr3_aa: CASSEGLNTEAFF; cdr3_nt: TGTGCCAGCAGTGAAGGTCTGAACACTGAAGCTTTCTTT
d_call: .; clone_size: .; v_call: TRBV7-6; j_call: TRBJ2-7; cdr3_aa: CASSLGSYEQYF; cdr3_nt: TGTGCCAGCAGCTTAGGATCCTACGAGCAGTACTTC